This note documents a single T cell receptor (beta chain) sequence. Antigen specificity is unknown. This sample is part of a study of T cells in localized non-small cell lung cancer. The CDR3 sequence is 13 residues long. V lost 3 bases and J 4 bases, leaving 9 bases between the germline ends. In germline, CDR1 is MNHEY, CDR2 SMNVEV (reference sequence). Repertoires were generated with immunoSEQ multiplex PCR, while TCRdb's copy carries only in-frame clones and drops some. Among fewer than 40,000 clones listed, 78% were seen once. Whole-study findings and limits: In the blood, greater T cell density corresponded to longer overall survival. Adjacent uninvolved lung tissue had the highest T cell clonality, exceeding tumor. Researchers found a median about 53 of the top 100 tumor clones in adjacent lung. One tumor region alone was sequenced, and heterogeneity therefore remains possible.

Sequenced here: peripheral blood, sampled before any cancer treatment. This clonotype originated in a male donor aged 60 or over with stage II squamous cell lung carcinoma. The rearrangement links TRBV27 to TRBJ1-1; D call uncertain. The CDR3: CASSFSSGTEAFF. DNA of the CDR3: TGTGCCAGCAGTTTCTCCAGCGGCACTGAAGCTTTCTTT.